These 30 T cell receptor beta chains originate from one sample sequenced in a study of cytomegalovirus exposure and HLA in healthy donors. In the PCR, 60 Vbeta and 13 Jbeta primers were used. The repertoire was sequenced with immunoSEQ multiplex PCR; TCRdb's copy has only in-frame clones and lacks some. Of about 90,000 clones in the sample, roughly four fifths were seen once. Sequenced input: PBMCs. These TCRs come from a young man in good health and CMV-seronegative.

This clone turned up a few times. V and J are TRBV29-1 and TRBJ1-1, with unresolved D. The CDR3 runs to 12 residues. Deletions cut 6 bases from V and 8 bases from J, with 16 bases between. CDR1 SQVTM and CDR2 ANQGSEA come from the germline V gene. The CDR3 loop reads CSVGPDPGEAFF. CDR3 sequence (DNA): TGCAGCGTGGGCCCCGACCCGGGAGAAGCTTTCTTT.

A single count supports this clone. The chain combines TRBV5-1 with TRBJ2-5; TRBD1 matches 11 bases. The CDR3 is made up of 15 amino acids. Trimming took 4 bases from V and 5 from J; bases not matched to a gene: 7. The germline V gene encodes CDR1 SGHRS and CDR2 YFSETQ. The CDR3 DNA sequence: TGCGCCAGCAGCCCAGGACAGGGGGCCGTCGAGACCCAGTACTTC. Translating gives CASSPGQGAVETQYF.

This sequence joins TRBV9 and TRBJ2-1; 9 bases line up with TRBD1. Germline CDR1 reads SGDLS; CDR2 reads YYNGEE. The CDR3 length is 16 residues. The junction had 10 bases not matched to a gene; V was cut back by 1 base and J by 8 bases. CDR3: CASSVSGDRVWDEQFF. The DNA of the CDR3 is TGTGCCAGCAGCGTATCAGGGGACAGGGTTTGGGATGAGCAGTTCTTC. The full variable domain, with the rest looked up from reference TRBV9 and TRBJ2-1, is DSGVTQTPKHLITATGQRVTLRCSPRSGDLSVYWYQQSLDQGLQFLIQYYNGEERAKGNILERFSAQQFPDLHSELNLSSLELGDSALYFCASSVSGDRVWDEQFFGPGTRLTVL.

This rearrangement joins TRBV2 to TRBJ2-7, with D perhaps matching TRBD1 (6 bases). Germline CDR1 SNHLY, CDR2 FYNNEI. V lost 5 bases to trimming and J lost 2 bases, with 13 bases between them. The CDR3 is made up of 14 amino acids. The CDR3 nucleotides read TGTGCCAGCAGTTCTGGACAGTTAGCCTACGAGCAGTACTTC. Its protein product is CASSSGQLAYEQYF.

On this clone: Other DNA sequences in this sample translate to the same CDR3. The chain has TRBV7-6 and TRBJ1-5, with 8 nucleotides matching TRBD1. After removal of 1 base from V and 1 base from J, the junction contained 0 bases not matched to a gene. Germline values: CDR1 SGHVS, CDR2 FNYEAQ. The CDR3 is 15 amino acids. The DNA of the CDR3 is TGTGCCAGCAGCTTAGGACAGGGGAGCAATCAGCCCCAGCATTTT. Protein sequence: CASSLGQGSNQPQHF.

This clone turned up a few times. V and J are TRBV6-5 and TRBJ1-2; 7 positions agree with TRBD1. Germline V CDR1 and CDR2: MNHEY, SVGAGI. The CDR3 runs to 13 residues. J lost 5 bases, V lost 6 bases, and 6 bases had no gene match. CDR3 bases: TGTGCCAGCAGCCGACAGGGACAGTATGGCTACACCTTC. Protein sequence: CASSRQGQYGYTF.

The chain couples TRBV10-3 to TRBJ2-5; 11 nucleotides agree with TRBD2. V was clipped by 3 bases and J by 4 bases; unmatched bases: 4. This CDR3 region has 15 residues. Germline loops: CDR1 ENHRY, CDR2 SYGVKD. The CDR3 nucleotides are TGTGCCATCAGTGATCTCACTAGCGGGGGAGAGACCCAGTACTTC. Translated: CAISDLTSGGETQYF.

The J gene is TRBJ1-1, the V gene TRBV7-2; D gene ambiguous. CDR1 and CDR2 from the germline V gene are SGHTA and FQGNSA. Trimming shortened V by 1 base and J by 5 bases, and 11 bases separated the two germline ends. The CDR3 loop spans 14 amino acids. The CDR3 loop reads CASSLVGGETEAFF. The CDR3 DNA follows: TGTGCCAGCAGCTTAGTTGGCGGGGAGACTGAAGCTTTCTTT. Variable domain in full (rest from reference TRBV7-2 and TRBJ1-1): GAGVSQSPSNKVTEKGKDVELRCDPISGHTALYWYRQSLGQGLEFLIYFQGNSAPDKSGLPSDRFSAERTGGSVSTLTIQRTQQEDSAVYLCASSLVGGETEAFFGQGTRLTVV.

The CDR3 spells CSVELDSSAVYNEQFF. The DNA of the CDR3 is TGCAGCGTTGAGCTGGATTCTAGCGCCGTCTACAATGAGCAGTTCTTC. The chain combines TRBV29-1 with TRBJ2-1; perhaps TRBD2 as D (6 bases). The CDR3 runs to 16 residues. V was shortened by 3 bases and J by 3 bases, with 18 bases between the two germline ends. Germline CDR1 SQVTM, CDR2 ANQGSEA.

CDR3 coding DNA: TGTGCCAGCAGCTTAGGCCAGGGGATGGGGGCTAATGAAAAACTGTTTTTT. It yields the protein CASSLGQGMGANEKLFF. The chain carries TRBV13 and TRBJ1-4; D is possibly TRBD1 (6 bases). The CDR3 runs to 17 residues. V was trimmed by 0 bases and J by 3 bases, leaving 14 bases between them. Germline assignment: CDR1 PRHDT and CDR2 FYEKMQ (reference sequence).

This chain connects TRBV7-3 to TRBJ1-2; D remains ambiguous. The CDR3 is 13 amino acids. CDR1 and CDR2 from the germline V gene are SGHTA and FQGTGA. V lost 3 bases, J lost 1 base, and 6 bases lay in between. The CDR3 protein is CASSFQDNYGYTF. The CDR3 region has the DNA TGTGCCAGCAGCTTTCAGGATAACTATGGCTACACCTTC.

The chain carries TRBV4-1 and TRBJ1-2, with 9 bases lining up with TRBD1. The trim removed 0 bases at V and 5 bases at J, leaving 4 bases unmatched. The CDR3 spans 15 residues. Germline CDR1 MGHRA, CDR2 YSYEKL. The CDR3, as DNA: TGCGCCAGCAGCCAAGATAGGGGACAGGGATATGGCTACACCTTC. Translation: CASSQDRGQGYGYTF.

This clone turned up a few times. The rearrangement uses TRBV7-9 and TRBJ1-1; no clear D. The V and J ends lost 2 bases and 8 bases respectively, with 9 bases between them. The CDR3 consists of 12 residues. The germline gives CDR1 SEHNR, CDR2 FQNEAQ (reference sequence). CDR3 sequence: CASSLLWQEAFF. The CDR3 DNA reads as TGTGCCAGCAGCTTATTATGGCAAGAAGCTTTCTTT.

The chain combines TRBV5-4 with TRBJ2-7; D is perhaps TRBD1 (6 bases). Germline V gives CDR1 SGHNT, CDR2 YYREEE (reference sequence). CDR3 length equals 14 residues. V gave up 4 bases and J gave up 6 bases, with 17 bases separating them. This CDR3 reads CASSGITGSGEQYF. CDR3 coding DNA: TGTGCCAGCAGCGGCATTACAGGGTCTGGCGAGCAGTACTTC.

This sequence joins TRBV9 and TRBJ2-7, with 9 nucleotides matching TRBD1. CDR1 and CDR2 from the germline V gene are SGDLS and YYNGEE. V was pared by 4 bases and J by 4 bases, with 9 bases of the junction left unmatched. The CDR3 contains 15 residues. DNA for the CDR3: TGTGCCAGCAGCCCCGGGACAGGGACTCTATACGAGCAGTACTTC. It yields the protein CASSPGTGTLYEQYF.

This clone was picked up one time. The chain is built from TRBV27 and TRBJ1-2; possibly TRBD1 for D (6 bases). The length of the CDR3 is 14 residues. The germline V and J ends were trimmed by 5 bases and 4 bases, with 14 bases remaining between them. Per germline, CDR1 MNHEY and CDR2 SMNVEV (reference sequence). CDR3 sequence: CASSHKQGAYGYTF. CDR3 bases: TGTGCCAGCAGTCACAAACAGGGAGCCTATGGCTACACCTTC.

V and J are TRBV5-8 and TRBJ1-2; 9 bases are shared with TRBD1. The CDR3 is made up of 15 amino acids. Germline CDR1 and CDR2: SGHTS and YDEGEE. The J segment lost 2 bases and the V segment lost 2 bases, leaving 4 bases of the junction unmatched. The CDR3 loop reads CASSFETGGNYGYTF. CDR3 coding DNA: TGTGCCAGCAGCTTCGAGACAGGGGGGAACTATGGCTACACCTTC. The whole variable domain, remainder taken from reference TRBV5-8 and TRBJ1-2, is EAGVTQSPTHLIKTRGQQATLRCSPISGHTSVYWYQQALGLGLQFLLWYDEGEERNRGNFPPRFSGRQFPNYSSELNVNALELEDSALYLCASSFETGGNYGYTFGSGTRLTVV.

CDR3: CASSLAFYEQYF. CDR3 nucleotide sequence: TGTGCCAGCAGCTTAGCGTTCTACGAGCAGTACTTC. The rearrangement links TRBV11-2 to TRBJ2-7; D is unresolved. The CDR3 spans 12 residues. Trimming stripped 1 base from V and 3 bases from J, with 4 bases between. In germline, CDR1 is SGHAT, CDR2 FQNNGV.

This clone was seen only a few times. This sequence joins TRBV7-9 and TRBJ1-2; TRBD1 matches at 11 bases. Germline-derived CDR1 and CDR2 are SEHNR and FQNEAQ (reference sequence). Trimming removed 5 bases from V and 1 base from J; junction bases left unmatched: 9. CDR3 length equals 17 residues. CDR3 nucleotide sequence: TGTGCCAGCAGCAAAAATCCGGGACAGGGGGTTAACTATGGCTACACCTTC. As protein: CASSKNPGQGVNYGYTF.

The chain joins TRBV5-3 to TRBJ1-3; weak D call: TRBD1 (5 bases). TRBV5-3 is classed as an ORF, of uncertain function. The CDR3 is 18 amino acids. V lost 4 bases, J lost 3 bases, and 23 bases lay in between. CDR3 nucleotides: TGTGCCAGAAGCCATTGTAGGTGGGGCGAACGGTATGGAAACACCATATATTTT. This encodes CARSHCRWGERYGNTIYF.

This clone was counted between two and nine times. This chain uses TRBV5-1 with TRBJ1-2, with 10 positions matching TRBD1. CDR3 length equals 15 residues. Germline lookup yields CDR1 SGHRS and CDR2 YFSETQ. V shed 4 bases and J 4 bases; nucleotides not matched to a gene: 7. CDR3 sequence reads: CASSPRTGGSYGYTF. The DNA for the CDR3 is TGCGCCAGCAGCCCGCGGACAGGGGGAAGCTATGGCTACACCTTC. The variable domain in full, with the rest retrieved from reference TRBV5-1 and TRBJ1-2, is KAGVTQTPRYLIKTRGQQVTLSCSPISGHRSVSWYQQTPGQGLQFLFEYFSETQRNKGNFPGRFSGRQFSNSRSEMNVSTLELGDSALYLCASSPRTGGSYGYTFGSGTRLTVV.

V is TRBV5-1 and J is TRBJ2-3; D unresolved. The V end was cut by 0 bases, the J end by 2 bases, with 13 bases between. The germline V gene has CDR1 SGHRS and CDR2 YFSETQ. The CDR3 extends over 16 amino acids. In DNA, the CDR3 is TGCGCCAGCAGCTTGGCCGAAGCGACTGCCACAGATACGCAGTATTTT. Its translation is CASSLAEATATDTQYF.

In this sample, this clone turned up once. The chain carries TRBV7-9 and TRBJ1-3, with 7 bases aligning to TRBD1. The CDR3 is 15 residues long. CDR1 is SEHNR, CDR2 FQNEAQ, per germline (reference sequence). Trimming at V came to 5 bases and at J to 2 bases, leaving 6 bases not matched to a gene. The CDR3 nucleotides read TGTGCCAGCAGCCCGCAGGGGGTTCCTGGAAACACCATATATTTT. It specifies CASSPQGVPGNTIYF. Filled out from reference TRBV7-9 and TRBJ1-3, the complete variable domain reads DTGVSQNPRHKITKRGQNVTFRCDPISEHNRLYWYRQTLGQGPEFLTYFQNEAQLEKSRLLSDRFSAERPKGSFSTLEIQRTEQGDSAMYLCASSPQGVPGNTIYFGEGSWLTVV.

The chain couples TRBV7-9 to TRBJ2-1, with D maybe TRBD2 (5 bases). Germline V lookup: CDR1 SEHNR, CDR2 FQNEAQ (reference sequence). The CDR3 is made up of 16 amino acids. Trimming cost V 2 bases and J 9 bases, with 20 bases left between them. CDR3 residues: CASSLNDYGPRGEQFF. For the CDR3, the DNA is TGTGCCAGCAGCTTAAACGACTATGGCCCGAGAGGTGAGCAGTTCTTC.

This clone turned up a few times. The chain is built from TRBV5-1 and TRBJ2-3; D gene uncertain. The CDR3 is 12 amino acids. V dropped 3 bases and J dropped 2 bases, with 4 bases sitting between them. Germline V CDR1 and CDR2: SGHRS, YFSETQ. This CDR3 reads CASSSYTDTQYF. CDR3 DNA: TGCGCCAGCAGCTCCTACACAGATACGCAGTATTTT.

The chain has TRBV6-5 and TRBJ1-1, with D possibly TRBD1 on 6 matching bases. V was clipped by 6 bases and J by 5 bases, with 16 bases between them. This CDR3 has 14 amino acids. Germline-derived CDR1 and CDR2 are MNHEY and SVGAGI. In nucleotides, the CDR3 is TGTGCCAGCAGAACCACAGGGTTGGGAACTGAAGCTTTCTTT. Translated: CASRTTGLGTEAFF.

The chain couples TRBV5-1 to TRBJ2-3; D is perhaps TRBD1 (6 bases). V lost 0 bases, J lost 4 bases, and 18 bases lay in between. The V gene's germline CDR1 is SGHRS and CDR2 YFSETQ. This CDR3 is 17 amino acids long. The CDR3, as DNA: TGCGCCAGCAGCTTGGAACTCAGGGGTGTAGGCGCAGATACGCAGTATTTT. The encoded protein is CASSLELRGVGADTQYF.

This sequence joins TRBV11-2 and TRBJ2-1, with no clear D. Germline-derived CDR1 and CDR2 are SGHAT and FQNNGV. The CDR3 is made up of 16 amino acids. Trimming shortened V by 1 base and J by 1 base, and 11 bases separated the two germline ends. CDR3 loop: CASSLVSLLSYNEQFF. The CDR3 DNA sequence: TGTGCCAGCAGCTTAGTCAGTCTTTTATCCTACAATGAGCAGTTCTTC.

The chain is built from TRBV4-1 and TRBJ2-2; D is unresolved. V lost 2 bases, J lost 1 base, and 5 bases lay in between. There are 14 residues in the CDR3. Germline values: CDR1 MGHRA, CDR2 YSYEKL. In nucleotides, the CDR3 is TGCGCCAGCAGCCAAATAGAGAACACCGGGGAGCTGTTTTTT. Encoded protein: CASSQIENTGELFF.

The CDR3 nucleotides read TGTGCCAGTAGGGGGACAGGGGCCCCTGGGGCCAACGTCCTGACTTTC. It yields the protein CASRGTGAPGANVLTF. This rearrangement joins TRBV19 to TRBJ2-6; 10 bases line up with TRBD1. The CDR3 consists of 16 residues. The V segment lost 6 bases and the J segment 2 bases; nucleotides outside the gene matches: 4. Germline-derived CDR1 and CDR2 are LNHDA and SQIVND (reference sequence).